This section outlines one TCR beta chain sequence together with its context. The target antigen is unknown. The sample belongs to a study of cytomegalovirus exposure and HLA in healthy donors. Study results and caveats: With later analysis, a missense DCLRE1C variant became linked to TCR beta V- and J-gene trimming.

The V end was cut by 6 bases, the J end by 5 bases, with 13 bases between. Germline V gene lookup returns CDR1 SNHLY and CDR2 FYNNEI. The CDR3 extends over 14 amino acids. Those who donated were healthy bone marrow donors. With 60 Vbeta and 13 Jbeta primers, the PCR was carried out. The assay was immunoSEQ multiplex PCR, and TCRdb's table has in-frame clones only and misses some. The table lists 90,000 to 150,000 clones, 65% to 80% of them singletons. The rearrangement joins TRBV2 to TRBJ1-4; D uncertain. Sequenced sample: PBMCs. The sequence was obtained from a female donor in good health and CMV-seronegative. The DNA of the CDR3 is TGTGCCAGCAGGAACCACTTGGTGAATGAAAAACTGTTTTTT. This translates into CASRNHLVNEKLFF.